Shown below are 15 T cell receptor beta chains from a single sample sequenced in a study of response to subunit inactivated influenza vaccine (dated by TCRdb to between 2018 and 2020). Receptors were amplified or captured by RT-PCR. TCRdb names Illumina HiSeq 2500 as the instrument used. TCRdb reran the public reads through fastp at Q25 and MiXCR, keeping productive beta chains. Each record represents a unique CDR3 protein, reported with the most common genes and DNA among its rows. For this sample the table gives almost 250,000 distinct CDR3 sequences, of which 10% to 15% were detected only once. Jointly, the top ten make up about 8% of the sample. Sequencing used non-naive T cells sorted from PBMCs, obtained 14 to 15 days before vaccination. The cell subset or site label, as the study defines it: memory T cell fraction. The receptor set was obtained from a man in his fifties or sixties who received an inactivated influenza vaccine. Donor details come from another sample of the same person, matched by shared clones.

The chain has TRBV5-4 and TRBJ1-2; perhaps TRBD1 as D (6 bases). The CDR3 sequence is 15 residues long. The germline gives CDR1 SGHNT, CDR2 YYREEE (reference sequence). The V gene lost 4 bases and the J gene lost 3 bases, with 16 bases spanning the gap. CDR3 loop: CASSRQQGDDYGYTF. Written as DNA, the CDR3 is TGTGCCAGCAGCCGTCAACAGGGAGACGACTATGGCTACACCTTC.

In its sample, this clonotype was seen a few times. The J gene is TRBJ2-7, the V gene TRBV20-1, with 10 bases identical to TRBD2. Germline-derived CDR1 and CDR2 are DFQATT and SNEGSKA (reference sequence). The CDR3 totals 16 residues. Losses at the gene ends were 4 bases for V and 5 bases for J; bases not matched to a gene: 14. CDR3 region: CSANFLQASGSHEQYF. In nucleotides, the CDR3 is TGCAGTGCTAATTTCCTGCAGGCTAGCGGGAGCCACGAGCAGTACTTC.

This clonotype has a handful of counts. The chain uses TRBV5-1 and TRBJ2-3, with 9 bases matching TRBD2. Germline CDR1 is SGHRS and CDR2 is YFSETQ. J gave up 2 bases and V 1 base, and 8 bases lay outside the gene matches. The CDR3 is 17 amino acids. CDR3 DNA sequence: TGCGCCAGCAGCTTGTGGGGTAGCGGGGGCTCCACAGATACGCAGTATTTT. It codes for CASSLWGSGGSTDTQYF.

This clonotype was found a few times. J is TRBJ2-3 and V is TRBV7-2, with 8 bases identical to TRBD2. Germline V CDR1 and CDR2: SGHTA, FQGNSA. This CDR3 comprises 15 residues. V was pared by 1 base and J by 3 bases, with 3 bases of the junction left unmatched. This CDR3 is CASSLVSGATDTQYF. CDR3 coding DNA: TGTGCCAGCAGCTTAGTTAGCGGGGCAACAGATACGCAGTATTTT.

This clonotype showed up many times. The CDR3 reads CASIFSGTGNTGELFF. Written as DNA, the CDR3 is TGTGCCAGCATCTTTAGCGGGACAGGGAACACCGGGGAGCTGTTTTTT. The chain is built from TRBV6-1 and TRBJ2-2; D is possibly TRBD1 or TRBD2 (8 bases each). The germline gives CDR1 MNHNS, CDR2 SASEGT. This CDR3 is 16 amino acids long. The V gene lost 7 bases and the J gene lost 1 base, with 16 bases spanning the gap.

This clonotype occurred many times. This sequence joins TRBV10-3 and TRBJ1-5, with unresolved D. V lost 4 bases and J lost 6, with 10 bases in between. This CDR3 spans 13 amino acids. Germline loops: CDR1 ENHRY, CDR2 SYGVKD. The chain's CDR3 is CAISGGGGQPQHF. CDR3 DNA sequence: TGTGCCATCAGTGGGGGTGGCGGTCAGCCCCAGCATTTT.

As concerns this clonotype: At one boundary the junction diverges from the germline segment, which might be a read error. The chain recombines TRBV12-3 or TRBV12-4 with TRBJ2-6; D gene unclear. The CDR3 length is 18 residues. The CDR3 DNA follows: TGTACCAGCTGTTTTTCTGATTTTGGCATAACTGGGGCCAACGTCCTGACTTTC. It specifies CTSCFSDFGITGANVLTF.

At least ten counts were recorded for this clonotype. The chain couples TRBV29-1 to TRBJ2-5; D is ambiguous. This CDR3 comprises 14 residues. V was shortened by 0 bases and J by 5 bases, with 13 bases between the two germline ends. CDR1 and CDR2 from the germline V gene are SQVTM and ANQGSEA. This chain's CDR3 is CSVEDLRFVETQYF. CDR3 sequence (DNA): TGCAGCGTTGAAGATCTCCGTTTTGTGGAGACCCAGTACTTC.

This clonotype has at least ten counts. This chain connects TRBV6-2 or TRBV6-3 to TRBJ2-3, with D tentatively TRBD2 (5 bases). Looked up from germline, CDR1 is MNHEY and CDR2 is SVGEGT. CDR3 length equals 16 residues. Trimming took 2 bases from V and 2 from J, leaving 14 bases between them. As DNA, the CDR3 is TGTGCCAGCAGTTACCCTACCGAAGGACTCACAGATACGCAGTATTTT. This translates into CASSYPTEGLTDTQYF.

A note on this clonotype: A much larger clone differs by one base, so this may be a read error. The chain links TRBV5-6 to TRBJ2-6; possibly TRBD1 for D (6 bases). Germline loops: CDR1 SGHDT, CDR2 YYEEEE. The V and J ends lost 3 bases and 2 bases respectively, with 9 bases between them. This CDR3 spans 15 amino acids. CDR3 region: CASSSQGPGANVLTF. The CDR3 DNA sequence: TGTGCCAGCAGCTCACAGGGTCCTGGGGCCAACGTCCTGACTTTC.

The chain joins TRBV6-2 or TRBV6-3 to TRBJ2-1; a weak D match, TRBD1 (5 bases). The CDR3 loop spans 15 amino acids. In germline, CDR1 is MNHEY, CDR2 SVGEGT. Trimming took off 6 bases at V and 6 bases at J, with 18 bases between the two ends. CDR3 nucleotides: TGTGCCAGCAGCCTAGTCTGGGAAGGGGTCAATGAGCAGTTCTTC. It yields the protein CASSLVWEGVNEQFF.

The chain carries TRBV20-1 and TRBJ2-5; maybe TRBD1 (6 bases). From germline, CDR1 is DFQATT and CDR2 SNEGSKA (reference sequence). Trimming pared 0 bases from V and 2 bases from J, leaving 16 bases between. This CDR3 has 16 residues. The CDR3 region is CSARDRAGVWQETQYF. The CDR3 DNA follows: TGCAGTGCTAGAGATCGAGCAGGGGTGTGGCAAGAGACCCAGTACTTC.

This clonotype was observed at least ten times. This sequence joins TRBV25-1 and TRBJ2-7; D is uncertain. Trimming pared 3 bases from V and 7 bases from J, leaving 7 bases between. The length of the CDR3 is 11 residues. Germline CDR1 is MGHDK and CDR2 is SYGVNS. The CDR3 sequence is CASSDVGEQYF. The DNA for the CDR3 is TGTGCCAGCAGTGATGTGGGGGAGCAGTACTTC.

This clonotype was picked up a small number of times. This chain joins TRBV20-1 and TRBJ1-1; D is unresolved. The CDR3 is made up of 15 amino acids. Trimming left V 4 bases short and J 0 bases short, with 15 bases between. Germline V gives CDR1 DFQATT, CDR2 SNEGSKA (reference sequence). CDR3 residues: CSATKNRVMNTEAFF. CDR3 DNA sequence: TGCAGTGCTACTAAAAACCGGGTCATGAACACTGAAGCTTTCTTT.

V gene TRBV21-1 combines with J gene TRBJ2-7; the table's D gene call, TRBD1, was not cross checked with the DNA. TRBV21-1 is recorded as a pseudogene. This CDR3 has 15 residues. CDR3 sequence (DNA): TGTGCCAGCAGCAATGGGACAGGGGTTCCCCACGAGCAGTACTTC. This encodes CASSNGTGVPHEQYF.